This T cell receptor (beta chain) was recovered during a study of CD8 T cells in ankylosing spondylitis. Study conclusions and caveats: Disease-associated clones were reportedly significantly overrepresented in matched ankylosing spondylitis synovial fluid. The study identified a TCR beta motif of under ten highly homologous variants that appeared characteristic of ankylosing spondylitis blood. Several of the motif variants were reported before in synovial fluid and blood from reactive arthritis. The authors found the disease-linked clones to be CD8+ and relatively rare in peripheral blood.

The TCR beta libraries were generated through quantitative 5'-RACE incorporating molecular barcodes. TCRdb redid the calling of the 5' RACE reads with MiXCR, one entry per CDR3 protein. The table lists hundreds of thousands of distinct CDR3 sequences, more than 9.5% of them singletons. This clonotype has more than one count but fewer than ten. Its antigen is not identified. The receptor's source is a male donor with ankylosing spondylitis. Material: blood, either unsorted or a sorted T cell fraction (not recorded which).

CDR3 region: CASSPTGEQYV. CDR3 in DNA: TGTGCCAGCAGCCCGACCGGCGAGCAGTACGTC. The chain joins TRBV3-1 to TRBJ2-7; D not resolved. Trimming shortened V by 4 bases and J by 6 bases, and 7 bases separated the two germline ends. The CDR3 extends over 11 amino acids. Germline CDR1 is LGHDT and CDR2 is YNNKEL (reference sequence).